This TCR beta chain was recorded in a study of T cell responses to AZD1222 COVID-19 vaccine. General observations from the study: Dominant CD4 TCR responses targeted spike regions 160-218 and 743-854. Researchers took repertoire samples only after the peak T cell response had come. White British people made up most donors, females outnumbered males, and clonal diversity was possibly underestimated.

In this sample, this clone turned up a few times. Its antigen is not identified. Assay: immunoSEQ multiplex PCR; the TCRdb copy retains only in-frame clones and omits some. The sample lists around 100,000 clones; about 93% were seen once. The V end lost 0 bases, the J end lost 9 bases, and 4 bases lay between the germline ends. The germline CDR1 and CDR2 sequences are KGHSH and LQKENI. The CDR3 extends over 11 amino acids. V and J are TRBV18 and TRBJ2-3; D not resolved. The receptor was derived from an adult in good health. Specimen: peripheral blood, collected on day 0 of AZD1222 vaccination. The CDR3 is CASSPPGTQYF. In DNA, the CDR3 is TGTGCCAGCTCACCACCCGGGACGCAGTATTTT.